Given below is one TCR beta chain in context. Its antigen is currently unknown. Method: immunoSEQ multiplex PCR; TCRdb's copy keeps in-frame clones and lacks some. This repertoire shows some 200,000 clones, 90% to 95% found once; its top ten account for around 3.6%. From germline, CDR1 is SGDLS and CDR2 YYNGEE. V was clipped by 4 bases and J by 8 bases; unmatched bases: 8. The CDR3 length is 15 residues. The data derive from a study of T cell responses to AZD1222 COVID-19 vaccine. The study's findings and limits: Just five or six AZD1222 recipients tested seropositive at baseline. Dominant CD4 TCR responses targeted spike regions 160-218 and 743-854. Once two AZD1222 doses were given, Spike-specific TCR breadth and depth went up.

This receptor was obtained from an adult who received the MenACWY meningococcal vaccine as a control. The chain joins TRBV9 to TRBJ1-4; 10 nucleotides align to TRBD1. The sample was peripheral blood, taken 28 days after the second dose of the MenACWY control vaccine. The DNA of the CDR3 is TGTGCCAGCAGCATTGGACAGGGGGGAGACGAAAAACTGTTTTTT. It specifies CASSIGQGGDEKLFF. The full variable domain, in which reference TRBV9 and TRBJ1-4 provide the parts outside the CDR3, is DSGVTQTPKHLITATGQRVTLRCSPRSGDLSVYWYQQSLDQGLQFLIQYYNGEERAKGNILERFSAQQFPDLHSELNLSSLELGDSALYFCASSIGQGGDEKLFFGSGTQLSVL.